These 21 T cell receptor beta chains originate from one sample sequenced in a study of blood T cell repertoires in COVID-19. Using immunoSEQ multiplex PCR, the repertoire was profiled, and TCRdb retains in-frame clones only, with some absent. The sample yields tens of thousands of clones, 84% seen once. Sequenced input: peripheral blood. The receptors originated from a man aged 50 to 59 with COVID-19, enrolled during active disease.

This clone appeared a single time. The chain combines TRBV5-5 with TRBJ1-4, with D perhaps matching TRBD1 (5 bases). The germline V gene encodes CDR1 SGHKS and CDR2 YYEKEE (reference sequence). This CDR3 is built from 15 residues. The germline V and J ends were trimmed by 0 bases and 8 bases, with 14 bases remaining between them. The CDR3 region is CASSLAGGFPEKLFF. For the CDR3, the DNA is TGTGCCAGCAGCTTGGCCGGGGGGTTTCCGGAAAAACTGTTTTTT.

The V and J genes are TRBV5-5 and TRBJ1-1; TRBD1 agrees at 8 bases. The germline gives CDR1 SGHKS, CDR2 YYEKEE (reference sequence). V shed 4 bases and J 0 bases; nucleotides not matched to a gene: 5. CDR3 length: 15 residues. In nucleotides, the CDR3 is TGTGCCAGCAGCCCAGGACAGGGATTGAACACTGAAGCTTTCTTT. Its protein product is CASSPGQGLNTEAFF.

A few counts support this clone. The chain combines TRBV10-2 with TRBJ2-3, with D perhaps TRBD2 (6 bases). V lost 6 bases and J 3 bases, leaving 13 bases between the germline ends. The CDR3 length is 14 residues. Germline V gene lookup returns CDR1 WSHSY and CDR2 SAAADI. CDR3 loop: CASSAPRGTDTQYF. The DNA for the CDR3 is TGCGCCAGCAGCGCCCCCCGGGGGACAGATACGCAGTATTTT.

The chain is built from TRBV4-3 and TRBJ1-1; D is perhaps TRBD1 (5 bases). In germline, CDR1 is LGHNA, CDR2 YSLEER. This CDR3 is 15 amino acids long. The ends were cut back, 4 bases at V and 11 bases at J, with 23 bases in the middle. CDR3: CASSLQDRQGEGAFF. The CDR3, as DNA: TGCGCCAGCAGCCTACAAGATAGGCAGGGTGAAGGGGCTTTCTTT.

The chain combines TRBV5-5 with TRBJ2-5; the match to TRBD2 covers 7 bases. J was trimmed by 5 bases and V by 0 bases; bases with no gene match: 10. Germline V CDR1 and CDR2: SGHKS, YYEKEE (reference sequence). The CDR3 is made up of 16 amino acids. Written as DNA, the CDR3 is TGTGCCAGCAGCTTGGTGGTCAGCGGGGAAGGGGAGACCCAGTACTTC. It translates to CASSLVVSGEGETQYF.

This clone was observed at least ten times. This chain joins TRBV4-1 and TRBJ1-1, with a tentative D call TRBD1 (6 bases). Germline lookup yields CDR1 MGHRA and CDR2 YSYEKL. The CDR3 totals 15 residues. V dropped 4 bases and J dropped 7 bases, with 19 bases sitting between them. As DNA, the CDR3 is TGCGCCAGCAGCCGGGGGACACTAACGGCAAATGAAGCTTTCTTT. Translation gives CASSRGTLTANEAFF.

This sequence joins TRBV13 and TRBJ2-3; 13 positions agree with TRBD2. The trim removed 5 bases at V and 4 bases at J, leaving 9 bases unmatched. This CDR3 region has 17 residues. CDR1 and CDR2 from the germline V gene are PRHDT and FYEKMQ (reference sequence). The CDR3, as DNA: TGTGCCAGCAGCCACAAACTAGCGGGGGGGTTGTCAGATACGCAGTATTTT. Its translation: CASSHKLAGGLSDTQYF.

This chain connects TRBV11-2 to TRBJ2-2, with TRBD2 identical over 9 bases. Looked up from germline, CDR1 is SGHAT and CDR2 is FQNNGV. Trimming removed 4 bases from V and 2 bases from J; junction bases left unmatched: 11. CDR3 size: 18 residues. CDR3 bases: TGTGCCAGCAGCTCTTATCCGGCTAGCGGGGAAAACACCGGGGAGCTGTTTTTT. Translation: CASSSYPASGENTGELFF.

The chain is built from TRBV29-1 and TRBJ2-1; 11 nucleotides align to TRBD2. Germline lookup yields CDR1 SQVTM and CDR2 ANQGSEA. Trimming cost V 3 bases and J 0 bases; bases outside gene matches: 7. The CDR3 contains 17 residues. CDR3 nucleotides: TGCAGCGTTGACCCTAGCGGGGGGACGAGCTCCTACAATGAGCAGTTCTTC. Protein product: CSVDPSGGTSSYNEQFF.

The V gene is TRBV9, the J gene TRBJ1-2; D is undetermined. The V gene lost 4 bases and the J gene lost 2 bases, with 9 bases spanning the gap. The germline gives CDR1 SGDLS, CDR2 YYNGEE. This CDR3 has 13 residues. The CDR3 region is CASSQLGNYGYTF. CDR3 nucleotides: TGTGCCAGCAGCCAACTCGGGAACTATGGCTACACCTTC.

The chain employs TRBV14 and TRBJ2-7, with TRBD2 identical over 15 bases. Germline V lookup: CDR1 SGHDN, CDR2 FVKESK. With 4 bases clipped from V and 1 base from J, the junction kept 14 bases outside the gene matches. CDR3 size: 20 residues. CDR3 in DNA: TGTGCCAGCAGCCCCGCCGGGACTAGCGGGGGGTTATACTTTTCCTACGAGCAGTACTTC. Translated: CASSPAGTSGGLYFSYEQYF.

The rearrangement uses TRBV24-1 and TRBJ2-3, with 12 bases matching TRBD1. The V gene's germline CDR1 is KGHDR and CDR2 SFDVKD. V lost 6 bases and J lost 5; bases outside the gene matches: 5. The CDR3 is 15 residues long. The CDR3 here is CATSPGQGAKDTQYF. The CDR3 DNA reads TGTGCCACCAGTCCGGGACAGGGGGCGAAAGATACGCAGTATTTT.

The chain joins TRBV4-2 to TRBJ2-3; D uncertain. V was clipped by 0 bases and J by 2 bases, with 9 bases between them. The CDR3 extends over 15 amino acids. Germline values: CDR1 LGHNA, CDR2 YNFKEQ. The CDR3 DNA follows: TGTGCCAGCAGCCAAGAAGCGCCTTACACAGATACGCAGTATTTT. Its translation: CASSQEAPYTDTQYF.

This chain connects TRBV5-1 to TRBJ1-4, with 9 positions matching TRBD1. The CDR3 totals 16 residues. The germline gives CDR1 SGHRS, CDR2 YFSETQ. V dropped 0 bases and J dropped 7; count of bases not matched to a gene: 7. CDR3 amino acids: CASSLGGTGMGEKLFF. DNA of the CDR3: TGCGCCAGCAGCTTGGGAGGGACAGGGATGGGTGAAAAACTGTTTTTT.

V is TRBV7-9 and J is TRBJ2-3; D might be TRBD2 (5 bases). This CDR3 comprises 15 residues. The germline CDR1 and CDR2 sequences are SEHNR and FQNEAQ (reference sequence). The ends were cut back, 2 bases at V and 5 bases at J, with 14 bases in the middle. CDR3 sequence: CASSLRERTGDTQYF. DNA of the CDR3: TGTGCCAGCAGCTTAAGGGAGAGGACTGGAGATACGCAGTATTTT. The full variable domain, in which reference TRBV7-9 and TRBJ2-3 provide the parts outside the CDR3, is DTGVSQNPRHKITKRGQNVTFRCDPISEHNRLYWYRQTLGQGPEFLTYFQNEAQLEKSRLLSDRFSAERPKGSFSTLEIQRTEQGDSAMYLCASSLRERTGDTQYFGPGTRLTVL.

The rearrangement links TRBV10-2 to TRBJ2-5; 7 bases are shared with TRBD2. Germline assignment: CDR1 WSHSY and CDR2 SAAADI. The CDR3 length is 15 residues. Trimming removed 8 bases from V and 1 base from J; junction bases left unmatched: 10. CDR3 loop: CASFDQRTSQETQYF. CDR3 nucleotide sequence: TGCGCCAGCTTCGATCAGAGGACTAGCCAAGAGACCCAGTACTTC.

DNA of the CDR3: TGTGCCAGCAGTGAAATCCGGGGTGGCTACACCTTC. Protein sequence: CASSEIRGGYTF. The chain links TRBV6-1 to TRBJ1-2; D is unresolved. The CDR3 totals 12 residues. Germline assignment: CDR1 MNHNS and CDR2 SASEGT. Trimming took off 2 bases at V and 7 bases at J, with 8 bases between the two ends.

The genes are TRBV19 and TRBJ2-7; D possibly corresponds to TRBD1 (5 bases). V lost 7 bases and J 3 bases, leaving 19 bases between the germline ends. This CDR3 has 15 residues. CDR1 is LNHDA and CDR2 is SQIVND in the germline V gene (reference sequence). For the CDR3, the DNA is TGTGCCAGTAAGCAAGGGGTGCGCCTACTCTACGAGCAGTACTTC. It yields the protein CASKQGVRLLYEQYF.

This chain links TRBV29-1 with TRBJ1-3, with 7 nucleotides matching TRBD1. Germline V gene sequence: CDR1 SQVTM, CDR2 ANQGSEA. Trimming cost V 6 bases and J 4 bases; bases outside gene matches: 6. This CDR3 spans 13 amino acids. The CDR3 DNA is TGCAGCGTCGATGAGGGACAGGGAAACACCATATATTTT. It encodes CSVDEGQGNTIYF. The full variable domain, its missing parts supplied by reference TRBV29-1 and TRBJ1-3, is SAVISQKPSRDICQRGTSLTIQCQVDSQVTMMFWYRQQPGQSLTLIATANQGSEATYESGFVIDKFPISRPNLTFSTLTVSNMSPEDSSIYLCSVDEGQGNTIYFGEGSWLTVV.

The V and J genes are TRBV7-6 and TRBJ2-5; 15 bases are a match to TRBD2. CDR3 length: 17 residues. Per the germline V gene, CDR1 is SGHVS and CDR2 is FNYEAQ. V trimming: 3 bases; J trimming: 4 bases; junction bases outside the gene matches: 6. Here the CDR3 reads CASSFGLAGGRGETQYF. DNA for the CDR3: TGTGCCAGCAGCTTTGGACTAGCGGGGGGGAGAGGAGAGACCCAGTACTTC. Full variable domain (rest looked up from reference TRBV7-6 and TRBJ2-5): GAGVSQSPRYKVTKRGQDVALRCDPISGHVSLYWYRQALGQGPEFLTYFNYEAQQDKSGLPNDRFSAERPEGSISTLTIQRTEQRDSAMYRCASSFGLAGGRGETQYFGPGTRLLVL.

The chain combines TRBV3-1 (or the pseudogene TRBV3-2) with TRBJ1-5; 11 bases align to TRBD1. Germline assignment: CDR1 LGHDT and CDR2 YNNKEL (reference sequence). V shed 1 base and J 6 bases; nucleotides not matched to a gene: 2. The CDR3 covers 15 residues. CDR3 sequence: CASSQGTGGLQPQHF. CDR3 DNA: TGTGCCAGCAGCCAAGGGACAGGGGGCCTTCAGCCCCAGCATTTT.